This TCR beta chain was sequenced during a study of T cells in Graves' hyperthyroidism and ophthalmopathy (dated by TCRdb to between 2018 and 2021). Broadly, across the study: Peripheral blood samples were taken at initial diagnosis, before any treatment was given. Prospective prediction of ophthalmopathy was tested in an independent validation cohort consisting of 18 to 20 hyperthyroidism patients and about 17 patients who later progressed to ophthalmopathy. Once sampling was done, hyperthyroidism patients were given methimazole at a starting dose of 30 mg daily, whereas ophthalmopathy patients were given high-dose intravenous methylprednisolone. The study also compared thyroid tissue and blood T-cell repertoires from more than 5 Graves' hyperthyroidism patients. The roughly 91 discovery patients were randomly split 7:3 into training and test sets. To identify TCR V-J signatures that set the groups apart, the researchers used a discovery cohort of 100 patients, made up of under 45 with Graves' ophthalmopathy and approximately 57 with stable Graves' hyperthyroidism. The paper reports TCR Vbeta CDR3 sequencing of approximately 140 peripheral blood samples: some 44 ophthalmopathy, under 85 hyperthyroidism and about 17 progressor patients.

At least ten counts were recorded for this clonotype. Its antigen is not yet known. Base-call qualities are not available, and no considerably larger clone is one nucleotide away. Sequences DFQATT (CDR1) and SNEGSKA (CDR2) are obtained from the germline V gene (reference sequence). There are 14 amino acids in the CDR3, from cysteine to phenylalanine inclusive. The sequence is cut down to CDR3 DNA, 42 bases in frame from base 1. V sheds 2 bases and J sheds 3 bases, leaving 13 bases between their ends. What the study reported, not specific to this receptor: In validation, progression to ophthalmopathy was predicted by the model with roughly 69% sensitivity and approximately 78% specificity, a median of approximately 6.5 months before onset. Sample size was not statistically predetermined, and blinding of investigators to group allocation was not performed. In cross-validation, a model built on a 13 V-J signature told ophthalmopathy apart from stable hyperthyroidism with approximately 91% sensitivity and around 83% specificity, and in testing the same model reached 80%/75%. Most expanded thyroid clonotypes (frequency above 0.001) were also detected in blood, a finding suggesting that blood repertoires may reflect thyroid immune responses.

Ophthalmopathy patients had moderately to severely active disease, Clinical Activity Score of at least 3, NOSPECS grade of at least 4, and duration under 3 months. The study excluded patients with uncontrolled infections, other autoimmune diseases, pregnancy or lactation. Clinical symptoms, serum thyroxine and TRAb, thyroid ultrasound, and orbital computed tomography formed the basis for the diagnoses. PBMCs were separated from under 12 ml of fresh peripheral blood using Ficoll-Paque density gradient centrifugation. Trizol reagent was used to extract total RNA, and RNA quality was then checked on an Agilent 2100 Bioanalyzer. The TCR beta CDR3 regions were amplified from RNA transcripts. The first round of RT-PCR for the TCR CDR3 was performed with the HTBI primer set and the Qiagen OneStep RT-PCR kit. A second multiplex PCR round built the libraries, followed by size selection and purification. Sequencing of the libraries was done on an Illumina HiSeq2000 using paired-end 100 bp reads. On the study's bioinformatics: SOAPnuke was used to process the raw data, removing reads that contained adapters or uncalled bases, had a mean Phred below 15, or lacked an exact match to the constant primer or identifier. COPE v1.2.5 was used to merge high-quality paired reads, and clonotypes were defined as unique nucleotide sequences. MiTCR v1.1 was used to align clonotypes to the IMGT TRBV, TRBD and TRBJ reference segments. The analysis was restricted to V-J combinations with a frequency above 0.0001, which together covered around 99% of the repertoires. The TCS score was defined as the ratio of F50 (clonal expansion) to E x V (chaos), calculated using BLOSUM62-based TCRdist between CDR3 peptides within each V-J. Welch's t-statistics and random forest reduced around 510 V-J features to 13, which were used in a naive Bayes classifier (R e1071). TCRdb ran its own pipeline on the public reads, namely fastp trimming at Q25 and MiXCR clone calling, and kept in-frame beta chains. Merged by CDR3 protein, the rows form single entries marked with the most common genes and DNA. The V and J calls reflect TCRdb's pipeline rather than the authors' work. The sample profile shows 600,000 to 650,000 distinct CDR3 sequences; less than 25% of them were found once. The ten top clones hold 34% of the sample.

The receptor chain draws on TRBV20-1 and TRBJ2-5; TRBD1 could be the D gene, as 6 bases match. This sequence was found in a young man with Graves' ophthalmopathy. Material for sequencing was blood. CDR3 protein: CSARHRDTEETQYF. In nucleotide form, the sequence is TGCAGTGCTAGACACCGGGACACGGAAGAGACCCAGTACTTC.